This passage covers 30 T cell receptor beta chains from one sample sequenced in a study of blood T cell repertoires in COVID-19. TCRdb's table, derived via immunoSEQ multiplex PCR, lists solely in-frame clones and lacks some. The data contain under 55,000 clones, roughly 85% of them singletons. Sequencing input: peripheral blood. These receptors all come from a man between 65 and 79 years old with acute or convalescent COVID-19.

This chain uses TRBV3-1 (or the pseudogene TRBV3-2) with TRBJ2-5; D unclear. From germline, CDR1 is LGHDT and CDR2 YNNKEL (reference sequence). This CDR3 has 14 residues. V dropped 1 base and J dropped 5 bases, with 11 bases sitting between them. The CDR3 spells CASSQAPPRETQYF. The CDR3 region has the DNA TGTGCCAGCAGCCAAGCCCCCCCGCGGGAGACCCAGTACTTC.

The genes are TRBV19 and TRBJ2-7; 10 nucleotides line up with TRBD2. The CDR3 totals 14 residues. Losses at the gene ends were 3 bases for V and 5 bases for J; bases not matched to a gene: 4. Germline lookup yields CDR1 LNHDA and CDR2 SQIVND (reference sequence). The CDR3 sequence is CASSIPGLANEQYF. The CDR3, as DNA: TGTGCCAGTAGTATTCCGGGACTAGCGAACGAGCAGTACTTC. Combining the CDR3 with reference TRBV19 and TRBJ2-7 gives the whole variable domain DGGITQSPKYLFRKEGQNVTLSCEQNLNHDAMYWYRQDPGQGLRLIYYSQIVNDFQKGDIAEGYSVSREKKESFPLTVTSAQKNPTAFYLCASSIPGLANEQYFGPGTRLTVT.

This clone has only one observation. CDR3 protein: CASGRNGEGGYTF. CDR3 coding DNA: TGTGCCAGCGGCAGAAACGGGGAGGGGGGCTACACCTTC. The V call is TRBV7-2, the J call TRBJ1-2; TRBD1 is a possible D gene (5 bases). The germline gives CDR1 SGHTA, CDR2 FQGNSA. Trimming left V 8 bases short and J 8 bases short, with 18 bases between. The CDR3 runs 13 residues.

This chain joins TRBV7-9 and TRBJ2-7, with D tentatively TRBD1 (6 bases). Germline V CDR1 and CDR2: SEHNR, FQNEAQ (reference sequence). The CDR3 totals 12 residues. Trimming left V 5 bases short and J 6 bases short, with 11 bases between. CDR3 protein: CASSVQGSEQYF. The CDR3 coding sequence is TGTGCCAGCAGCGTACAGGGTTCCGAGCAGTACTTC.

This rearrangement joins TRBV7-8 to TRBJ1-1; a possible D gene is TRBD1 (6 bases). The CDR3 is 12 amino acids. Germline assignment: CDR1 SGHVS and CDR2 FQNEAQ. Trimming left V 6 bases short and J 4 bases short, with 9 bases between. The CDR3 loop reads CASRPQGTEAFF. For the CDR3, the DNA is TGTGCCAGCAGACCACAGGGCACTGAAGCTTTCTTT.

The gene calls are TRBV19 and TRBJ2-7, with a tentative D call TRBD1 (5 bases). The germline CDR1 and CDR2 sequences are LNHDA and SQIVND (reference sequence). Trimming pared 3 bases from V and 0 bases from J, leaving 12 bases between. The CDR3 has 15 residues. CDR3 region: CASSMMGQSSYEQYF. The CDR3 bases are TGTGCCAGTAGTATGATGGGGCAGAGCTCCTACGAGCAGTACTTC.

CDR3 sequence: CASSLGSGETQYF. The CDR3, as DNA: TGTGCCAGCAGTCTTGGATCGGGGGAGACCCAGTACTTC. The genes are TRBV7-9 and TRBJ2-5; D is perhaps TRBD2 (5 bases). The V and J ends lost 6 bases and 5 bases respectively, with 13 bases between them. The CDR3 is 13 amino acids. Per the germline V gene, CDR1 is SEHNR and CDR2 is FQNEAQ (reference sequence).

This clone showed up just once. The chain has TRBV5-4 and TRBJ1-3; no clear D. V lost 1 base and J lost 5, with 10 bases in between. The CDR3 has 14 amino acids. Germline assignment: CDR1 SGHNT and CDR2 YYREEE (reference sequence). CDR3 DNA sequence: TGTGCCAGCAGCTTGACCGGGATCAGAAACACCATATATTTT. Translating it yields CASSLTGIRNTIYF. Together with reference TRBV5-4 and TRBJ1-3, the CDR3 gives the full variable domain: ETGVTQSPTHLIKTRGQQVTLRCSSQSGHNTVSWYQQALGQGPQFIFQYYREEENGRGNFPPRFSGLQFPNYSSELNVNALELDDSALYLCASSLTGIRNTIYFGEGSWLTVV.

J is TRBJ2-1 and V is TRBV13; 16 bases agree with TRBD2. V was clipped by 4 bases and J by 7 bases; unmatched bases: 7. Germline V lookup: CDR1 PRHDT, CDR2 FYEKMQ (reference sequence). The CDR3 extends over 17 amino acids. In DNA form, the CDR3 reads TGTGCCAGCAGCTCCCCCGGGACTAGCGGGAGGGAGAATGAGCAGTTCTTC. Translated, it gives CASSSPGTSGRENEQFF.

This clone was seen more than once but under ten times. The rearrangement uses TRBV5-4 and TRBJ2-1; 9 nucleotides align to TRBD2. V dropped 2 bases and J dropped 6; count of bases not matched to a gene: 9. CDR3 length equals 16 residues. Germline loops: CDR1 SGHNT, CDR2 YYREEE (reference sequence). CDR3 DNA: TGTGCCAGCAGCTTTCTAGCAGCGGGAGGAGGCAATGAGCAGTTCTTC. It encodes CASSFLAAGGGNEQFF.

This clone was found once. The chain has TRBV10-1 and TRBJ2-3; 10 nucleotides match TRBD2. The trim removed 4 bases at V and 5 bases at J, leaving 3 bases unmatched. The CDR3 is 14 residues long. CDR1 WNHNN and CDR2 SYGVQD come from the germline V gene (reference sequence). CDR3 sequence reads: CASSGLAGVDTQYF. The CDR3 nucleotides read TGCGCCAGCAGTGGCCTAGCGGGGGTAGATACGCAGTATTTT.

The chain carries TRBV5-4 and TRBJ2-3, with TRBD2 matching 11 bases. Trimming took 4 bases from V and 4 from J; bases not matched to a gene: 5. This CDR3 comprises 15 residues. CDR1 and CDR2 (germline): SGHNT, YYREEE (reference sequence). CDR3 nucleotide sequence: TGTGCCAGCAGCCCGGGACTAGCGGATTCAGATACGCAGTATTTT. As protein: CASSPGLADSDTQYF.

The V gene is TRBV12-3 or TRBV12-4, the J gene TRBJ1-5; 7 nucleotides align to TRBD1. CDR3 length: 13 residues. V was pared by 6 bases and J by 5 bases, with 4 bases of the junction left unmatched. The CDR3 is CASRTGTDQPQHF. The CDR3 bases are TGTGCCAGCAGAACCGGGACAGATCAGCCCCAGCATTTT.

The chain uses TRBV2 and TRBJ2-7; TRBD1 matches 12 bases. The trim removed 6 bases at V and 0 bases at J, leaving 3 bases unmatched. Germline V gene data show CDR1 as SNHLY and CDR2 as FYNNEI. The CDR3 has 15 amino acids. The CDR3 DNA follows: TGTGCCAGCAGGGGGACAGGGGGCAACTCCTACGAGCAGTACTTC. Its translation is CASRGTGGNSYEQYF.

The rearrangement links TRBV5-4 to TRBJ2-5; 7 bases are shared with TRBD2. This CDR3 comprises 13 residues. V gave up 4 bases and J gave up 7 bases; unmatched junction bases: 7. Germline CDR1 reads SGHNT; CDR2 reads YYREEE (reference sequence). CDR3 protein: CASSNGLEGTQYF. The CDR3 DNA reads as TGTGCCAGCAGCAATGGACTAGAAGGGACCCAGTACTTC.

This clone turned up a few times. This chain joins TRBV30 and TRBJ1-4; TRBD1 is a possible D gene (6 bases). Germline V gives CDR1 GTSNPN, CDR2 SVGIG (reference sequence). Deletions cut 3 bases from V and 3 bases from J, with 11 bases between. The CDR3 totals 14 residues. CDR3 in amino acids: CAWSEQGPNEKLFF. The CDR3 bases are TGTGCCTGGAGCGAACAGGGCCCTAATGAAAAACTGTTTTTT.

The V gene is TRBV27, the J gene TRBJ2-1; the D gene is possibly TRBD2 (5 bases). The CDR3 consists of 15 residues. Trimming pared 1 base from V and 6 bases from J, leaving 13 bases between. Germline-derived CDR1 and CDR2 are MNHEY and SMNVEV (reference sequence). As DNA, the CDR3 is TGTGCCAGCAGTTTATACGCAGGCCGGGGCAATGAGCAGTTCTTC. Residues: CASSLYAGRGNEQFF.

J is TRBJ1-1 and V is TRBV2, with 7 positions matching TRBD1. Germline CDR1 and CDR2: SNHLY and FYNNEI. The CDR3 is 15 residues long. J was trimmed by 3 bases and V by 2 bases; bases with no gene match: 6. This CDR3 reads CASSERGPGYTEAFF. In DNA, the CDR3 is TGTGCCAGCAGTGAAAGGGGGCCAGGGTACACTGAAGCTTTCTTT.

CDR3 loop: CASSDPPGGAIGDGYTF. CDR3 nucleotide sequence: TGTGCCAGCAGCGACCCCCCGGGGGGGGCTATTGGTGATGGCTACACCTTC. The gene calls are TRBV5-5 and TRBJ1-2, with a possible D match to TRBD1 (6 bases). Germline CDR1 and CDR2: SGHKS and YYEKEE (reference sequence). The CDR3 runs to 17 residues. Trimming pared 4 bases from V and 6 bases from J, leaving 25 bases between.

The chain recombines TRBV2 with TRBJ2-7; 9 bases fit TRBD2. This CDR3 is 16 amino acids long. CDR1 is SNHLY, CDR2 FYNNEI, per germline. J lost 0 bases, V lost 8 bases, and 11 bases had no gene match. The CDR3 coding sequence is TGTGCCAGCGTGACTAGCGGTCCCCAAAGCTCCTACGAGCAGTACTTC. It encodes CASVTSGPQSSYEQYF.

The chain employs TRBV28 and TRBJ1-5; 8 bases match TRBD1. Per germline, CDR1 MDHEN and CDR2 SYDVKM. The CDR3 consists of 17 residues. V dropped 3 bases and J dropped 0; count of bases not matched to a gene: 7. The CDR3 region is CASSFYRGDDSNQPQHF. The DNA for the CDR3 is TGTGCCAGCAGTTTCTACAGGGGGGACGATAGCAATCAGCCCCAGCATTTT.

This clone was observed a handful of times. The chain is built from TRBV5-1 and TRBJ2-1; 7 bases match TRBD2. With V trimmed by 6 bases and J by 5 bases, 8 bases remained unmatched. CDR3 size: 14 residues. Germline assignment: CDR1 SGHRS and CDR2 YFSETQ. The CDR3 region has the DNA TGCGCCAGCATGAGGCGGGAGCAACACAATGAGCAGTTCTTC. Encoded protein: CASMRREQHNEQFF.

This rearrangement joins TRBV25-1 to TRBJ1-2; 7 bases are shared with TRBD1. Germline CDR1 MGHDK, CDR2 SYGVNS. CDR3 size: 14 residues. Trimming took 7 bases from V and 2 from J; bases not matched to a gene: 7. The CDR3 sequence is CASKKSGQNYGYTF. CDR3 coding DNA: TGTGCCAGCAAAAAATCGGGACAGAACTATGGCTACACCTTC.

The chain employs TRBV18 and TRBJ2-7; TRBD1 aligns across 8 bases. The CDR3 consists of 14 residues. The germline V gene has CDR1 KGHSH and CDR2 LQKENI. With 4 bases clipped from V and 1 base from J, the junction kept 3 bases outside the gene matches. In DNA form, the CDR3 reads TGTGCCAGCTCACTCGGACAGGGATCCTACGAGCAGTACTTC. It is translated as CASSLGQGSYEQYF.

The chain carries TRBV6-5 and TRBJ2-1; 10 bases are shared with TRBD1. J gave up 6 bases and V 8 bases, and 10 bases lay outside the gene matches. The CDR3 totals 15 residues. Per germline, CDR1 MNHEY and CDR2 SVGAGI. This CDR3 is CASCTGTGAINEQFF. DNA for the CDR3: TGTGCCAGCTGCACCGGGACAGGGGCAATCAATGAGCAGTTCTTC.

This chain uses TRBV28 with TRBJ1-5; 7 bases are shared with TRBD1. V shed 3 bases and J 7 bases; nucleotides not matched to a gene: 0. The germline V gene has CDR1 MDHEN and CDR2 SYDVKM. This CDR3 comprises 12 residues. CDR3 sequence: CASSLGQQPQHF. DNA for the CDR3: TGTGCCAGCAGTTTGGGACAGCAGCCCCAGCATTTT.

This rearrangement joins TRBV27 to TRBJ1-2; TRBD1 aligns across 8 bases. CDR3 length: 14 residues. J lost 3 bases, V lost 5 bases, and 5 bases had no gene match. The germline V gene has CDR1 MNHEY and CDR2 SMNVEV (reference sequence). For the CDR3, the DNA is TGTGCCAGCAGTCCGACAGGGGTATACTATGGCTACACCTTC. This codes for CASSPTGVYYGYTF.

V is TRBV11-3 and J is TRBJ2-3; 10 bases fit TRBD1. J gave up 6 bases and V 1 base, and 1 base lay outside the gene matches. The length of the CDR3 is 14 residues. Germline values: CDR1 SGHNT, CDR2 YENEEA. The chain's CDR3 is CASSLGTGGDTQYF. The CDR3 DNA reads as TGTGCCAGCAGCTTAGGGACAGGGGGGGATACGCAGTATTTT.

As to this clone: This sample also contains other DNA sequences that code for the same CDR3. The rearrangement uses TRBV3-1 (or the pseudogene TRBV3-2) and TRBJ1-1; D gene unclear. CDR1 and CDR2 (germline): LGHDT, YNNKEL (reference sequence). Trimming pared 1 base from V and 3 bases from J, leaving 9 bases between. CDR3 length: 14 amino acids. Here the CDR3 reads CASSQASVDTEAFF. CDR3 bases: TGTGCCAGCAGCCAAGCCTCGGTAGACACTGAAGCTTTCTTT.

The genes are TRBV4-1 and TRBJ2-3, with no clear D. CDR1 MGHRA and CDR2 YSYEKL come from the germline V gene. The V and J ends lost 1 base and 1 base respectively, with 6 bases between them. This CDR3 is 14 amino acids long. Here the CDR3 DNA reads TGCGCCAGCAGCCAAGGGTCGGGCACAGATACGCAGTATTTT. Its protein product is CASSQGSGTDTQYF.